This T cell receptor beta chain is from a study of blood T cell repertoires in COVID-19. Study at large: Collection of acute and convalescent COVID-19 samples took place in the United States, Italy and Spain. T cells, B-cell-depleted T cells, or PBMCs provided the cDNA or gDNA that served as material.

The junction had 7 bases not matched to a gene; V was cut back by 5 bases and J by 0 bases. Germline assignment: CDR1 PRHDT and CDR2 FYEKMQ (reference sequence). CDR3 length: 16 residues. In the original analysis: Estimated nucleated cell counts came from reference gene primer amplification. Libraries were prepared by immunoSEQ multiplex PCR; TCRdb keeps only in-frame clonotypes and omits some of them. Clone size and V and J calls were adopted from that table, with D and trimming inferred from the DNA. This table has over 90,000 clones, approximately 80% appearing once. The sample consisted of peripheral blood. This receptor was taken from a man in his sixties with active or convalescent COVID-19. The chain links TRBV13 to TRBJ2-3, with 8 bases identical to TRBD2. Here the CDR3 DNA reads TGTGCCAGCAGCCCTCGGCGGGAGGCTAGCACAGATACGCAGTATTTT. Its translation: CASSPRREASTDTQYF.